This TCR beta chain derives from a study of cytotoxic CD8 clonotypes in ibrutinib-treated CLL. The method was immunoSEQ multiplex PCR; TCRdb's version includes in-frame clones alone and lacks a portion of them. This sample yields roughly 28,000 clones, of which approximately 62% are seen a single time; around 13% belongs to the top ten. This CDR3 comprises 15 residues. Germline V gives CDR1 KGHSH, CDR2 LQKENI. Deletions cut 3 bases from V and 5 bases from J, with 15 bases between. V and J are TRBV18 and TRBJ2-3; perhaps TRBD2 as D (7 bases). Specimen: PBMCs, collected before ibrutinib treatment. This sequence originates from a human donor with chronic lymphocytic leukemia. The chain's CDR3 is CASSPPRGGVDTQYF. The CDR3 region has the DNA TGTGCCAGCTCACCCCCCAGGGGAGGGGTAGATACGCAGTATTTT.